The 22 T cell receptor beta chains listed next were all sequenced from one sample in a study of cytomegalovirus exposure and HLA in healthy donors. 13 Jbeta primers and 60 Vbeta primers were used for the PCR. Here immunoSEQ multiplex PCR was the method, and the copy in TCRdb shows in-frame clones only, minus some. The sample has 90,000 to 150,000 clones; roughly 80% are singletons. Sequencing was done on a sample of PBMCs. The source of these receptors is a woman aged 25 to 39 in good health and CMV-seropositive.

The J gene is TRBJ2-3, the V gene TRBV5-4; TRBD1 agrees at 7 bases. The CDR3 spans 15 residues. Trimming at V came to 0 bases and at J to 4 bases, leaving 5 bases not matched to a gene. The germline V gene encodes CDR1 SGHNT and CDR2 YYREEE (reference sequence). The CDR3 spells CASSLGGTGADTQYF. In DNA form, the CDR3 reads TGTGCCAGCAGCTTGGGGGGAACAGGGGCAGATACGCAGTATTTT.

The rearrangement uses TRBV28 and TRBJ2-2; a weak D match, TRBD1 (5 bases). V was pared by 3 bases and J by 3 bases, with 11 bases between. Germline V gene data show CDR1 as MDHEN and CDR2 as SYDVKM. This CDR3 has 15 residues. CDR3 amino acids: CASSFQGRYTGELFF. The CDR3 nucleotides read TGTGCCAGCAGTTTCCAGGGCAGGTACACCGGGGAGCTGTTTTTT. Full variable domain (remainder filled in from reference TRBV28 and TRBJ2-2): DVKVTQSSRYLVKRTGEKVFLECVQDMDHENMFWYRQDPGLGLRLIYFSYDVKMKEKGDIPEGYSVSREKKERFSLILESASTNQTSMYLCASSFQGRYTGELFFGEGSRLTVL.

The V gene is TRBV7-6, the J gene TRBJ2-5, with D possibly being TRBD2 (6 bases). Trimming pared 3 bases from V and 5 bases from J, leaving 13 bases between. Germline CDR1 SGHVS, CDR2 FNYEAQ. This CDR3 spans 14 amino acids. CDR3 DNA sequence: TGTGCCAGCAGCTTGGGCGGCGGAGGGGAGACCCAGTACTTC. It encodes CASSLGGGGETQYF.

This chain links TRBV27 with TRBJ1-4, with a weak D call TRBD1 (6 bases). The CDR3 covers 16 residues. Between the trimmed V and J ends, which lost 9 bases and 1 base, there was a span of 18 bases. Looked up from germline, CDR1 is MNHEY and CDR2 is SMNVEV (reference sequence). In nucleotides, the CDR3 is TGTGCCAGTAAAACCGGGACAATCGGAACTAATGAAAAACTGTTTTTT. It is translated as CASKTGTIGTNEKLFF. The variable domain in full, completed from reference TRBV27 and TRBJ1-4, reads EAQVTQNPRYLITVTGKKLTVTCSQNMNHEYMSWYRQDPGLGLRQIYYSMNVEVTDKGDVPEGYKVSRKEKRNFPLILESPSPNQTSLYFCASKTGTIGTNEKLFFGSGTQLSVL.

The chain recombines TRBV18 with TRBJ1-4; D perhaps matches TRBD1 (5 bases). The CDR3 extends over 21 amino acids. Germline V gene lookup returns CDR1 KGHSH and CDR2 LQKENI. The V gene lost 5 bases and the J gene lost 0 bases, with 28 bases spanning the gap. This CDR3 is CASSTEKGLFAGRSTNEKLFF. CDR3 nucleotides: TGTGCCAGCTCAACGGAAAAGGGGCTGTTCGCCGGCCGGTCAACTAATGAAAAACTGTTTTTT.

This chain uses TRBV30 with TRBJ2-1; 7 nucleotides align to TRBD1. With 2 bases clipped from V and 0 bases from J, the junction kept 1 base outside the gene matches. This CDR3 is built from 14 residues. Per germline, CDR1 GTSNPN and CDR2 SVGIG (reference sequence). The CDR3 region has the DNA TGTGCCTGGAGTAGGACAGGCTCCTACAATGAGCAGTTCTTC. Its protein is CAWSRTGSYNEQFF. Full variable domain (rest looked up from reference TRBV30 and TRBJ2-1): SQTIHQWPATLVQPVGSPLSLECTVEGTSNPNLYWYRQAAGRGLQLLFYSVGIGQISSEVPQNLSASRPQDRQFILSSKKLLLSDSGFYLCAWSRTGSYNEQFFGPGTRLTVL.

The chain joins TRBV18 to TRBJ1-5; D is possibly TRBD1 (6 bases). The V gene lost 5 bases and the J gene lost 6 bases, with 11 bases spanning the gap. Germline lookup yields CDR1 KGHSH and CDR2 LQKENI. This CDR3 contains 13 residues. The CDR3 region is CASSDNRAQPQHF. The CDR3 nucleotides read TGTGCCAGCTCAGATAACAGGGCTCAGCCCCAGCATTTT.

As for this clone: This CDR3 is also generated by other DNA sequences in the sample. The chain couples TRBV6-5 to TRBJ1-2, with 10 positions matching TRBD1. The germline V gene has CDR1 MNHEY and CDR2 SVGAGI. This CDR3 is 16 amino acids long. The J segment lost 4 bases and the V segment lost 2 bases, leaving 7 bases of the junction unmatched. This CDR3 reads CASSYVRTGGGYGYTF. Written as DNA, the CDR3 is TGTGCCAGCAGTTACGTCAGGACAGGGGGTGGCTATGGCTACACCTTC.

This chain uses TRBV2 with TRBJ2-7; D possibly corresponds to TRBD2 (6 bases). V shed 8 bases and J shed 0 bases, with 14 bases lying between them. CDR1 and CDR2 from the germline V gene are SNHLY and FYNNEI. The length of the CDR3 is 14 residues. The CDR3 loop is CASEAREDSYEQYF. Written as DNA, the CDR3 is TGTGCCAGCGAAGCCAGGGAGGACTCCTACGAGCAGTACTTC.

This chain's CDR3 is CSAAVWSSGGEEQFF. The CDR3 DNA reads TGCAGCGCTGCGGTTTGGTCTAGCGGGGGGGAGGAGCAGTTCTTC. This chain links TRBV29-1 with TRBJ2-1, with 12 bases lining up with TRBD2. Germline CDR1 SQVTM, CDR2 ANQGSEA. The ends lost 7 bases at V and 10 bases at J; junction bases unmatched: 14. The CDR3 covers 15 residues.

The chain links TRBV7-6 to TRBJ2-1; 7 bases map to TRBD2. The trim removed 5 bases at V and 5 bases at J, leaving 9 bases unmatched. This CDR3 comprises 15 residues. CDR1 SGHVS and CDR2 FNYEAQ come from the germline V gene. CDR3 loop: CASSPLERGNNEQFF. As DNA, the CDR3 is TGTGCCAGCAGCCCCCTCGAGCGGGGTAACAATGAGCAGTTCTTC.

As for this clone: Additional DNA sequences in this sample encode the identical CDR3. The V call is TRBV19, the J call TRBJ2-2; TRBD2 is a possible D gene (6 bases). The CDR3 length is 13 residues. Germline V CDR1 and CDR2: LNHDA, SQIVND (reference sequence). Trimming stripped 3 bases from V and 6 bases from J, with 8 bases between. The CDR3 spells CASSITGAGELFF. The CDR3, as DNA: TGTGCCAGTAGTATCACGGGGGCCGGGGAGCTGTTTTTT.

The rearrangement joins TRBV29-1 to TRBJ2-7, with D possibly being TRBD1 (6 bases). The CDR3 consists of 12 residues. The germline gives CDR1 SQVTM, CDR2 ANQGSEA. Trimming took off 3 bases at V and 11 bases at J, with 17 bases between the two ends. CDR3 nucleotide sequence: TGCAGCGTTGATGGTGGTCAGGGGTTTGAGTACTTC. Amino acids: CSVDGGQGFEYF.

The chain combines TRBV5-1 with TRBJ2-5; 11 nucleotides match TRBD2. CDR3 length: 16 amino acids. Germline V gene data show CDR1 as SGHRS and CDR2 as YFSETQ. The trim removed 3 bases at V and 3 bases at J, leaving 7 bases unmatched. Here the CDR3 reads CASSSRTSGREETQYF. The CDR3 DNA is TGCGCCAGCAGCTCCCGGACTAGCGGGCGGGAAGAGACCCAGTACTTC.

The chain uses TRBV30 and TRBJ2-1, with 8 nucleotides matching TRBD1. This CDR3 is built from 13 residues. Germline V gene sequence: CDR1 GTSNPN, CDR2 SVGIG (reference sequence). Trimming at V came to 5 bases and at J to 7 bases, leaving 7 bases not matched to a gene. In DNA form, the CDR3 reads TGTGCCTGGTTGGCAGGACAGGGAAATGAGCAGTTCTTC. Protein: CAWLAGQGNEQFF.

This sequence joins TRBV6-1 and TRBJ2-5, with a tentative D call TRBD1 (7 bases). The germline V gene encodes CDR1 MNHNS and CDR2 SASEGT. This CDR3 spans 14 amino acids. Between the trimmed V and J ends, which lost 6 bases and 4 bases, there was a span of 15 bases. The CDR3 region has the DNA TGTGCCAGCAGGACCAGGGGGGACAGAGAGACCCAGTACTTC. Residues: CASRTRGDRETQYF.

The chain combines TRBV7-2 with TRBJ1-5, with 9 bases identical to TRBD1. The CDR3 extends over 14 amino acids. Germline values: CDR1 SGHTA, CDR2 FQGNSA. J was trimmed by 8 bases and V by 6 bases; bases with no gene match: 8. The CDR3 reads CASRRTGGEEPQHF. In nucleotides, the CDR3 is TGTGCCAGCAGAAGAACAGGGGGCGAAGAGCCCCAGCATTTT.

This chain joins TRBV5-4 and TRBJ2-5; a possible D gene is TRBD1 (7 bases). With the DNA end fitting TRBJ2-7 better, the J assignment may be wrong. CDR1 and CDR2 from the germline V gene are SGHNT and YYREEE (reference sequence). This CDR3 contains 14 residues. CDR3 nucleotides: TGTGCCAGCAGAACTCAGGGGGGACACTACGAGCAGTACTTC. Protein sequence: CASRTQGGHYEQYF.

This chain links TRBV9 with TRBJ2-2, with D tentatively TRBD2 (6 bases). This CDR3 has 17 residues. In germline, CDR1 is SGDLS, CDR2 YYNGEE. V was shortened by 0 bases and J by 6 bases, with 18 bases between the two germline ends. The CDR3 sequence is CASSVDPASAASGELFF. The CDR3 DNA reads as TGTGCCAGCAGCGTAGATCCGGCTAGCGCCGCATCCGGGGAGCTGTTTTTT. Complete variable domain (other parts from reference TRBV9 and TRBJ2-2): DSGVTQTPKHLITATGQRVTLRCSPRSGDLSVYWYQQSLDQGLQFLIQYYNGEERAKGNILERFSAQQFPDLHSELNLSSLELGDSALYFCASSVDPASAASGELFFGEGSRLTVL.

The V call is TRBV4-1, the J call TRBJ2-1, with TRBD2 matching over 10 bases. From germline, CDR1 is MGHRA and CDR2 YSYEKL. This CDR3 contains 16 residues. Unmatched junction bases numbered 11, after V lost 2 bases and J lost 10 bases. CDR3 residues: CASSQPGLAMTGEQFF. Written as DNA, the CDR3 is TGCGCCAGCAGCCAACCGGGACTAGCGATGACGGGAGAGCAGTTCTTC.

The V gene is TRBV19, the J gene TRBJ2-5, with D possibly matching TRBD1 (5 bases). V shed 11 bases and J shed 4 bases, with 11 bases lying between them. Per germline, CDR1 LNHDA and CDR2 SQIVND (reference sequence). The CDR3 spans 11 residues. The CDR3 loop reads CASGSGETQYF. The CDR3 DNA follows: TGTGCCTCAGGGTCTGGAGAGACCCAGTACTTC. The complete variable domain, with remaining parts taken from reference TRBV19 and TRBJ2-5, reads DGGITQSPKYLFRKEGQNVTLSCEQNLNHDAMYWYRQDPGQGLRLIYYSQIVNDFQKGDIAEGYSVSREKKESFPLTVTSAQKNPTAFYLCASGSGETQYFGPGTRLLVL.

This sequence joins TRBV29-1 and TRBJ2-1, with D uncertain. This CDR3 is 12 amino acids long. Germline CDR1 reads SQVTM; CDR2 reads ANQGSEA. Trimming stripped 4 bases from V and 8 bases from J, with 12 bases between. For the CDR3, the DNA is TGCAGCGTTGTCCCAGGTTGGGATGAGCAGTTCTTC. Its protein product is CSVVPGWDEQFF.